These 19 T cell receptor beta chains came from one sample sequenced in a study of CD8 T cells in Susac syndrome. The authors reverse transcribed 0.5 to 1 ug RNA with random hexamers. Via MiXCR, TCRdb re-called the immunoSEQ multiplex PCR reads, giving one row per CDR3 protein. The repertoire has roughly 75,000 distinct CDR3 sequences, approximately 93% of them found once; the top ten carry roughly 0.15%. The sequencing sample was made of CD4+ T cells from PBMCs. These receptor sequences come from a human donor with Susac syndrome.

V gene TRBV5-6 combines with J gene TRBJ1-1; possible D gene TRBD1, 6 bases. This CDR3 has 16 amino acids. V lost 3 bases and J 4 bases, leaving 19 bases between the germline ends. Germline CDR1 is SGHDT and CDR2 is YYEEEE. As DNA, the CDR3 is TGTGCCAGCAGCTGGGGAGGGGGGACTCGGAGCACTGAAGCTTTCTTT. It translates to CASSWGGGTRSTEAFF.

The J gene is TRBJ2-7, the V gene TRBV6-5; D remains ambiguous. V shed 0 bases and J shed 2 bases, with 8 bases lying between them. The CDR3 covers 14 residues. Germline assignment: CDR1 MNHEY and CDR2 SVGAGI. The CDR3 coding sequence is TGTGCCAGCAGTTACTCGACGCGGACCTACGAGCAGTACTTC. It yields the protein CASSYSTRTYEQYF.

DNA of the CDR3: TGTGCCAGCAGTCAGCACAGGGTATATAGCAATCAGCCCCAGCATTTT. This encodes CASSQHRVYSNQPQHF. V gene TRBV28 combines with J gene TRBJ1-5; maybe TRBD1 (6 bases). Trimming removed 5 bases from V and 0 bases from J, with 14 bases in between. This CDR3 is 16 amino acids long. In germline, CDR1 is MDHEN, CDR2 SYDVKM. Using reference TRBV28 and TRBJ1-5 for the parts outside the CDR3, the full variable domain is DVKVTQSSRYLVKRTGEKVFLECVQDMDHENMFWYRQDPGLGLRLIYFSYDVKMKEKGDIPEGYSVSREKKERFSLILESASTNQTSMYLCASSQHRVYSNQPQHFGDGTRLSIL.

The chain joins TRBV19 to TRBJ1-5; D possibly corresponds to TRBD1 (6 bases). The CDR3 extends over 14 amino acids. Trimming removed 5 bases at V and 7 bases at J, with 15 bases between. CDR1 and CDR2 (germline): LNHDA, SQIVND (reference sequence). CDR3 DNA: TGTGCCAGTAGTTTTAACCCCAGGGGCCAGCCCCAGCATTTT. Protein: CASSFNPRGQPQHF.

Written as DNA, the CDR3 is TGTGCCAGCAGTGAAGAACAGGGCCCTAGCTATGGCTACACCTTC. Encoded protein: CASSEEQGPSYGYTF. The chain combines TRBV2 with TRBJ1-2; maybe TRBD1 (6 bases). V gave up 1 base and J gave up 4 bases, with 13 bases separating them. The CDR3 length is 15 residues. CDR1 and CDR2 (germline): SNHLY, FYNNEI.

This clonotype was picked up one time. V and J are TRBV25-1 and TRBJ2-7; perhaps TRBD2 as D (6 bases). This CDR3 comprises 16 residues. The germline V gene has CDR1 MGHDK and CDR2 SYGVNS. V dropped 4 bases and J dropped 2 bases, with 18 bases sitting between them. The CDR3 DNA reads as TGTGCCAGCAGTGGCGGGGCTTTCGGAGATCCCTACGAGCAGTACTTC. Its protein product is CASSGGAFGDPYEQYF.

The J gene is TRBJ1-6, the V gene TRBV5-6; D remains unclear. The CDR3 covers 15 residues. CDR1 and CDR2 from the germline V gene are SGHDT and YYEEEE. Deletions cut 4 bases from V and 7 bases from J, with 15 bases between. The chain's CDR3 is CASSHIVADNSPLHF. In nucleotides, the CDR3 is TGTGCCAGCAGCCATATTGTCGCGGACAATTCACCCCTCCACTTT.

This chain links TRBV3-1 with TRBJ1-6; D unclear. The CDR3 spans 14 residues. Trimming took off 0 bases at V and 9 bases at J, with 9 bases between the two ends. CDR1 and CDR2 from the germline V gene are LGHDT and YNNKEL (reference sequence). The CDR3, as DNA: TGTGCCAGCAGCCAAGATCTTGTGCGTTCACCCCTCCACTTT. Translation gives CASSQDLVRSPLHF.

The rearrangement joins TRBV3-1 to TRBJ1-1; 7 nucleotides agree with TRBD1. Germline V gene data show CDR1 as LGHDT and CDR2 as YNNKEL (reference sequence). This CDR3 contains 17 residues. With 4 bases clipped from V and 0 bases from J, the junction kept 11 bases outside the gene matches. CDR3 residues: CASSLRRTGLMNTEAFF. CDR3 nucleotides: TGTGCCAGCAGCCTTCGTCGGACAGGTCTCATGAACACTGAAGCTTTCTTT.

The chain recombines TRBV28 with TRBJ2-6, with 7 bases that match TRBD1. The germline gives CDR1 MDHEN, CDR2 SYDVKM. This CDR3 contains 16 residues. With 8 bases clipped from V and 4 bases from J, the junction kept 11 bases outside the gene matches. This chain's CDR3 is CASGYQQGSGANVLTF. The CDR3 nucleotides read TGTGCCAGCGGTTATCAACAGGGGTCCGGGGCCAACGTCCTGACTTTC.

This rearrangement joins TRBV20-1 to TRBJ2-7, with D maybe TRBD1 (5 bases). Trimming pared 5 bases from V and 1 base from J, leaving 18 bases between. The germline V gene encodes CDR1 DFQATT and CDR2 SNEGSKA (reference sequence). The CDR3 is 15 residues long. The CDR3 loop is CSAGWTTSASYEQYF. The CDR3 DNA sequence: TGCAGTGCTGGATGGACAACCAGTGCATCCTACGAGCAGTACTTC.

V is TRBV7-9 and J is TRBJ1-6; 7 bases are a match to TRBD1. Trimming removed 5 bases from V and 7 bases from J; junction bases left unmatched: 8. The CDR3 totals 15 residues. Germline V lookup: CDR1 SEHNR, CDR2 FQNEAQ (reference sequence). The CDR3 sequence is CASSRRQGPNSPLHF. The DNA for the CDR3 is TGTGCCAGCAGCCGACGACAGGGACCAAATTCACCCCTCCACTTT.

V usage is TRBV12-3 or TRBV12-4 and J usage is TRBJ2-3; the D gene is possibly TRBD2 (7 bases). The CDR3 runs to 15 residues. With 1 base removed from V and 5 bases from J, the gap between germline ends came to 13 bases. The CDR3 bases are TGTGCCAGCAGTTTAGAGGGCGGGGGCCGAGATACGCAGTATTTT. Translating gives CASSLEGGGRDTQYF.

The chain has TRBV7-9 and TRBJ2-2, with a weak D call TRBD2 (5 bases). Deletions cut 8 bases from V and 4 bases from J, with 17 bases between. The CDR3 spans 15 residues. The germline V gene encodes CDR1 SEHNR and CDR2 FQNEAQ (reference sequence). CDR3 bases: TGTGCCAGCCGTCGGAGATCGGCGGGCACCGGGGAGCTGTTTTTT. It yields the protein CASRRRSAGTGELFF.

The chain has TRBV20-1 and TRBJ1-2; D not resolved. CDR1 DFQATT and CDR2 SNEGSKA come from the germline V gene (reference sequence). V gave up 6 bases and J gave up 0 bases, with 11 bases separating them. The length of the CDR3 is 13 residues. The CDR3 reads CSAPSSTNYGYTF. The CDR3, as DNA: TGCAGTGCCCCCTCCTCCACTAACTATGGCTACACCTTC.

The CDR3 DNA reads TGTGCCAGCAGCCGGCGACAGGGGGCTTTGGATGAGCAGTTCTTC. Translated, it gives CASSRRQGALDEQFF. This chain joins TRBV7-2 and TRBJ2-1, with 10 positions matching TRBD1. CDR3 length: 15 residues. The ends lost 5 bases at V and 8 bases at J; junction bases unmatched: 9. Germline V CDR1 and CDR2: SGHTA, FQGNSA.

The CDR3 protein is CASRPRRGAYNEQFF. In nucleotides, the CDR3 is TGTGCCAGCAGACCCAGACGGGGGGCTTACAATGAGCAGTTCTTC. This rearrangement joins TRBV27 to TRBJ2-1; D perhaps matches TRBD2 (7 bases). Per the germline V gene, CDR1 is MNHEY and CDR2 is SMNVEV (reference sequence). This CDR3 is built from 15 residues. V lost 6 bases and J lost 4, with 16 bases in between.

This chain's CDR3 is CAWSVQGAREQYF. Written as DNA, the CDR3 is TGTGCCTGGAGTGTTCAGGGGGCGCGGGAGCAGTACTTC. The gene calls are TRBV30 and TRBJ2-7, with TRBD1 identical over 8 bases. Germline CDR1 GTSNPN, CDR2 SVGIG (reference sequence). This CDR3 is 13 amino acids long. Trimming cost V 0 bases and J 7 bases; bases outside gene matches: 5.

This chain joins TRBV20-1 and TRBJ2-2; TRBD2 matches at 9 bases. Germline V gives CDR1 DFQATT, CDR2 SNEGSKA (reference sequence). This CDR3 has 18 amino acids. Trimming cost V 0 bases and J 6 bases; bases outside gene matches: 14. CDR3 amino acids: CSARDLGAGGLTSGELFF. DNA of the CDR3: TGCAGTGCTAGAGATCTCGGAGCGGGGGGCTTAACGTCCGGGGAGCTGTTTTTT.